This T cell receptor beta chain was sequenced during a study of graft-versus-host responses after intestinal transplantation. Overall study context: Every recipient had anti-thymocyte globulin induction and 2 to 4 years of tacrolimus plus steroids.

Sequencing was performed with immunoSEQ multiplex PCR; in TCRdb, only in-frame clones are kept and a portion is missing. The data contain under 20,000 clones, 82% of them singletons. Trimming cost V 0 bases and J 3 bases; bases outside gene matches: 9. This CDR3 contains 17 residues. The germline V gene encodes CDR1 SGDLS and CDR2 YYNGEE. With respect to this clone: Its antigen is as yet unknown.

Overall study results and limits: Association was observed between peak circulating GvH clone levels and early post-transplant HvG declines. GvH clones turned up in recipient marrow; some had shown up first in ileum or blood. Clonal ratios of graft-versus-host to host-versus-graft in allografts were high for patients exhibiting graft-donor T cell macrochimerism.

The receptor was isolated from a human patient who received an intestinal transplant, so some T cells may come from the graft donor. Material: PBMCs, obtained 14 days after transplant. The J gene is TRBJ1-1, the V gene TRBV9; 9 nucleotides match TRBD1. The CDR3 is CASSVERDRVGDTEAFF. The CDR3 region has the DNA TGTGCCAGCAGCGTAGAGAGGGACAGGGTGGGGGACACTGAAGCTTTCTTT.